Following are 28 T cell receptor beta chains from one sample sequenced in a study of tumor-infiltrating lymphocytes in glioblastoma multiforme. TCRB libraries came from RNA via three nested multiplex PCR rounds. MiXCR, applied by TCRdb to the multiplex PCR reads, yields one record per CDR3 protein. The sample holds 25,000 to 40,000 distinct CDR3 sequences, roughly 64% seen once. The sequencing sample was made of brain tumor tissue. The origin of the receptors is a male donor with glioblastoma.

The gene calls are TRBV20-1 and TRBJ1-1; the match to TRBD1 covers 7 bases. The CDR3 covers 13 residues. Germline assignment: CDR1 DFQATT and CDR2 SNEGSKA (reference sequence). Trimming at V came to 3 bases and at J to 11 bases, leaving 12 bases not matched to a gene. The CDR3 here is CSARSTGRGEAFF. The CDR3 nucleotides read TGCAGTGCTAGGTCGACAGGGCGGGGTGAGGCTTTCTTT.

Regarding this clonotype: The limits of the CDR3 on the DNA are not certain, so only TCRdb's listed CDR3 is given. The chain employs TRBV6-5 and TRBJ1-2; TRBD1 is taken as the D call from the table, unchecked against the DNA. The CDR3 has 17 amino acids, counting both end residues. Germline loops: CDR1 MNHEY, CDR2 SVGAGI. CDR3 loop: CASSYFVGQGNQYGHTF.

Points on this clonotype: Possible read error: a much larger clone is one base away. The rearrangement links TRBV5-1 to TRBJ2-7; no firm D call. V lost 0 bases, J lost 1 base, and 11 bases lay in between. Germline CDR1 reads SGHRS; CDR2 reads YFSETQ. The CDR3 is 15 residues long. The CDR3 region has the DNA TGCGCCAGCAGCTTGGAGGCTTCTCCTTCCTACGAGCAGTACTTC. Translating gives CASSLEASPSYEQYF.

Concerning this clonotype itself: One end of the junction is discordant with germline, which a read error may explain. The chain joins TRBV15 to TRBJ2-3; TRBD1 aligns across 8 bases. The germline CDR1 and CDR2 sequences are LNHNV and YYDKDF (reference sequence). This CDR3 is 15 amino acids long. CDR3 in amino acids: CATSKGQAPTNTQYF. CDR3 DNA: TGTGCCACCAGCAAGGGACAGGCTCCCACAAATACGCAGTATTTT.

This clonotype ranks as medium-sized. The chain couples TRBV20-1 to TRBJ1-5; D is perhaps TRBD1 (6 bases). The CDR3 is made up of 16 amino acids. Germline V gene sequence: CDR1 DFQATT, CDR2 SNEGSKA (reference sequence). The ends were cut back, 4 bases at V and 0 bases at J, with 16 bases in the middle. In DNA form, the CDR3 reads TGCAGTGCTAATCCGGGACACACAAATAGCAATCAGCCCCAGCATTTT. Translation gives CSANPGHTNSNQPQHF.

In regard to this clonotype: The conserved final phenylalanine or tryptophan is absent from the CDR3, which likely points to a read error. The gene calls are TRBV29-1 and TRBJ2-5, with 9 bases matching TRBD1. CDR3 length equals 12 residues. Germline V gene sequence: CDR1 SQVTM, CDR2 ANQGSEA. As DNA, the CDR3 is TGCGGCGGACAGGGGATTGGGGAGACCCAGTACTCC. Its protein product is CGGQGIGETQYS.

Of note for this clonotype: A much more abundant neighbour one base away suggests this may be a read error. V and J are TRBV28 and TRBJ2-1, with 7 bases identical to TRBD1. The CDR3 loop spans 15 amino acids. Trimming took 10 bases from V and 3 from J; bases not matched to a gene: 12. The V gene's germline CDR1 is MDHEN and CDR2 SYDVKM. The CDR3 here is CAISKTGDLYNEQFF. In DNA, the CDR3 is TGTGCCATCAGCAAAACAGGGGACCTCTACAATGAGCAGTTCTTC.

The CDR3 is CASTRGPTDTQYF. CDR3 bases: TGTGCCAGCACCCGGGGCCCGACAGATACGCAGTATTTT. The chain joins TRBV11-1 to TRBJ2-3, with D perhaps TRBD1 or TRBD2 (5 bases each). V lost 7 bases to trimming and J lost 3 bases, with 11 bases between them. Germline CDR1 SGHAT, CDR2 FQDESV (reference sequence). The CDR3 runs to 13 residues.

The rearrangement links TRBV20-1 to TRBJ2-7; D is perhaps TRBD1 (5 bases). V shed 5 bases and J shed 3 bases, with 17 bases lying between them. Germline CDR1 is DFQATT and CDR2 is SNEGSKA (reference sequence). The CDR3 contains 14 residues. CDR3 DNA: TGCAGTGCTGGGAAGGACAACCCCAGCTACGAGCAGTACTTC. Its protein product is CSAGKDNPSYEQYF.

By sample share, this clonotype is medium-sized. This chain connects TRBV20-1 to TRBJ1-2; D might be TRBD1 (6 bases). The CDR3 spans 16 residues. Germline CDR1 reads DFQATT; CDR2 reads SNEGSKA (reference sequence). V was pared by 1 base and J by 3 bases, with 18 bases between. CDR3 DNA: TGCAGTGCTAGAGCCCAAGGGAAAAACAGGGACTATGGCTACACCTTC. Protein: CSARAQGKNRDYGYTF.

The V call is TRBV20-1, the J call TRBJ2-1; 7 nucleotides match TRBD1. The germline gives CDR1 DFQATT, CDR2 SNEGSKA (reference sequence). Unmatched junction bases numbered 17, after V lost 5 bases and J lost 13 bases. This CDR3 has 14 amino acids. In nucleotides, the CDR3 is TGCAGTGCTTTTCGCCGGGACAGTGGGAGTGATCAGTTCTTC. Protein: CSAFRRDSGSDQFF.

On this clonotype: The junction departs from germline at one end; a sequencing error may be responsible. This sequence joins TRBV6-1 and TRBJ2-3; 8 bases line up with TRBD2. Germline-derived CDR1 and CDR2 are MNHNS and SASEGT. CDR3 length: 14 residues. The CDR3 region is CSSISGEGTDTQYF. The CDR3 coding sequence is TGTTCCAGTATTAGCGGGGAGGGCACAGATACGCAGTATTTT.

This clonotype was recorded many times. DNA of the CDR3: TGTGCCAGCAGCTCTCGACTACAAGAGACCCAGTACTTC. It is translated as CASSSRLQETQYF. The V gene is TRBV14, the J gene TRBJ2-5, with D maybe TRBD2 (5 bases). The CDR3 sequence is 13 residues long. Trimming took 5 bases from V and 2 from J, leaving 9 bases between them. The germline V gene encodes CDR1 SGHDN and CDR2 FVKESK.

This clonotype was detected a few times. A much larger clone lies one base from this, so it may be a read error. The chain links TRBV20-1 to TRBJ1-6, with a weak D call TRBD1 (5 bases). V lost 4 bases to trimming and J lost 11 bases, with 24 bases between them. Germline lookup yields CDR1 DFQATT and CDR2 SNEGSKA (reference sequence). This CDR3 is built from 16 residues. CDR3 in amino acids: CSATDMGGGRDPPLHF. DNA for the CDR3: TGCAGTGCTACCGATATGGGCGGGGGGAGGGATCCACCCCTCCACTTT.

Concerning this clonotype: Its ends do not fully match the called genes, so a read error is possible. J is TRBJ2-7 and V is TRBV11-1; D call uncertain. CDR1 and CDR2 (germline): SGHAT, FQDESV (reference sequence). The CDR3 is 12 residues long. The CDR3 spells CAGSVKNPEAFF. The CDR3 nucleotides read TGTGCGGGCAGCGTTAAGAACCCCGAAGCTTTCTTC.

Note on this clonotype: The germline gene is not matched at one end of the junction; a read error may be the cause. The rearrangement joins TRBV4-1 to TRBJ2-4; TRBD2 matches at 7 bases. The CDR3 length is 18 residues. From germline, CDR1 is MGHRA and CDR2 YSYEKL. CDR3 residues: CASSQVASGYIAKNIQYF. The CDR3, as DNA: TGCGCCAGCAGTCAAGTGGCTAGCGGTTACATAGCCAAAAACATTCAGTACTTC.

A word on this clonotype: A single base separates this from a much larger clone, so it may be a read error. This sequence joins TRBV5-1 and TRBJ1-2; D possibly corresponds to TRBD1 (5 bases). Germline CDR1 reads SGHRS; CDR2 reads YFSETQ. CDR3 length: 16 residues. The CDR3 DNA reads TGCTCCAGCAGCTTGGGGCGGGACGGCCCGAACTATGGCTACACCTTC. Its translation: CSSSLGRDGPNYGYTF.

This clonotype was seen just once. A junction boundary mismatches the germline segment, possibly from a read error. The J gene is TRBJ2-3, the V gene TRBV12-3 or TRBV12-4; 7 bases agree with TRBD2. The length of the CDR3 is 14 residues. The CDR3 DNA sequence: TGTGTCAGCGCCCGGGGAGGGAGTCTTGATACGCAGTATTTT. Translated: CVSARGGSLDTQYF.

This clonotype occurred many times. The chain carries TRBV4-1 and TRBJ2-5; D might be TRBD2 (5 bases). V lost 4 bases and J lost 5, with 17 bases in between. The V gene's germline CDR1 is MGHRA and CDR2 YSYEKL. The CDR3 runs 15 residues. CDR3 residues: CASSLPMGASETQYF. The CDR3 coding sequence is TGCGCCAGCAGCCTGCCCATGGGAGCGAGTGAGACCCAGTACTTC.

Ten or more counts support this clonotype. The CDR3 region has the DNA TGTGCCAGCAACGACAGGGGCTCCACCGGGGAGCTGTTTTTT. It encodes CASNDRGSTGELFF. The rearrangement uses TRBV2 and TRBJ2-2, with 8 bases matching TRBD1. CDR1 and CDR2 from the germline V gene are SNHLY and FYNNEI. The CDR3 is made up of 14 amino acids. V was pared by 7 bases and J by 4 bases, with 5 bases of the junction left unmatched.

With respect to this clonotype: The junction does not match germline at one end; this may be a read error. The V and J genes are TRBV4-1 and TRBJ1-1; no definite D call. CDR1 and CDR2 (germline): MGHRA, YSYEKL. The CDR3 is 16 amino acids. CDR3 in DNA: TGCGCCAGCAACCAAGATCGCTACTGGCAGAACATTGAAGCTTTCTTT. It translates to CASNQDRYWQNIEAFF.

The table lists this clonotype with a few counts. This CDR3 fails to terminate in the conserved phenylalanine or tryptophan, so it likely reflects a read error. V usage is TRBV10-2 and J usage is TRBJ2-1; TRBD2 matches 12 bases. Germline V gene data show CDR1 as WSHSY and CDR2 as SAAADI. With V trimmed by 3 bases and J by 0 bases, 12 bases remained unmatched. This CDR3 comprises 20 residues. This CDR3 is CASSDAYRTSGMSSYNEQFI. CDR3 DNA sequence: TGCGCCAGCAGTGATGCGTATCGGACTAGCGGGATGAGCTCCTACAATGAGCAGTTCATC.

The rearrangement joins TRBV7-3 to TRBJ1-2, with 9 bases that match TRBD1. The CDR3 extends over 13 amino acids. With 5 bases clipped from V and 5 bases from J, the junction kept 3 bases outside the gene matches. Germline values: CDR1 SGHTA, CDR2 FQGTGA. The DNA for the CDR3 is TGTGCCAGCAGCCCGGGACAGGGATATGGCTACACCTTC. It encodes CASSPGQGYGYTF.

Regarding this clonotype: A much larger clone differs from this one at a single base, so this may be a read error. The chain couples TRBV28 to TRBJ2-7; TRBD1 agrees at 10 bases. J lost 2 bases, V lost 3 bases, and 4 bases had no gene match. The length of the CDR3 is 15 residues. Germline V CDR1 and CDR2: MDHEN, SYDVKM. The CDR3 region has the DNA TGTGCCAGCAGTTTCTCGGGACAGGGGCCCTACGAGCAGTACTTC. This gives the protein CASSFSGQGPYEQYF.

V is TRBV11-2 and J is TRBJ2-2; TRBD2 might be the D (6 bases). The germline V gene has CDR1 SGHAT and CDR2 FQNNGV. Trimming removed 7 bases at V and 2 bases at J, with 29 bases between. CDR3 length equals 20 residues. In DNA form, the CDR3 reads TGTGCCAGCACCCCCCCATTCGGCCAATGGGTAGCGGTAAACACCGGGGAGCTGTTTTTT. Protein sequence: CASTPPFGQWVAVNTGELFF.

As concerns this clonotype: A much larger clone sits a single nucleotide away, making a read error possible. The CDR3 loop is CASSLGQDVTRLSGNTICF. CDR3 coding DNA: TGTGCCAGCAGCTTAGGACAGGATGTAACCCGACTCTCTGGAAACACCATATGTTTT. This chain links TRBV11-2 with TRBJ1-3, with D possibly being TRBD1 (6 bases). CDR1 SGHAT and CDR2 FQNNGV come from the germline V gene. The CDR3 loop spans 19 amino acids.

This clonotype was picked up a small number of times. The chain recombines TRBV6-5 with TRBJ2-3, with 7 bases identical to TRBD1. Germline values: CDR1 MNHEY, CDR2 SVGAGI. This CDR3 spans 15 amino acids. The trim removed 6 bases at V and 1 base at J, leaving 7 bases unmatched. The CDR3 region is CASRYRDSGTDTQYF. CDR3 coding DNA: TGTGCCAGCAGATATAGGGACAGTGGCACAGATACGCAGTATTTT.

A note on this clonotype: A much larger clone is a single base away; this may be a read error. The chain joins TRBV24-1 to TRBJ1-2; unclear D gene. This CDR3 region has 11 residues. From germline, CDR1 is KGHDR and CDR2 SFDVKD. The CDR3 here is CVTGRGEGYTF. The CDR3 DNA reads as TGTGTCACCGGACGTGGGGAGGGCTACACCTTC.